A single sample gave rise to the 21 T cell receptor beta chains below, sequenced in a study of regulatory T cells in long-lasting Graves disease. Building the TCR beta libraries relied on iRepertoire HTBI primers, and CDR3 regions underwent Arm-PCR. TCRdb reprocessed the multiplex PCR reads with MiXCR, giving one entry per CDR3 protein. The sample holds over 500,000 distinct CDR3 sequences, under 20% seen once. Time point indicated: newly diagnosed GD, antithyroid drugs for less than 3 months. Following extraction of RNA from PBMCs, that RNA was used to make the TCR library. The same sample was also studied in work on T cells in Graves' hyperthyroidism and ophthalmopathy.

This specimen consisted of peripheral blood mononuclear cells (PBMCs), obtained at new diagnosis, from a patient treated with antithyroid drugs. These receptor sequences come from a woman in her twenties or thirties with Graves disease.

This clonotype appeared a few times. V and J are TRBV29-1 and TRBJ2-7; TRBD2 aligns across 7 bases. With 6 bases clipped from V and 3 bases from J, the junction kept 11 bases outside the gene matches. The CDR3 has 14 residues. Looked up from germline, CDR1 is SQVTM and CDR2 is ANQGSEA. CDR3 bases: TGCAGCGTCGAGGGAGGGAATCCGGTCTACGAGCAGTACTTC. Translation: CSVEGGNPVYEQYF.

This clonotype was seen more than once but under ten times. V and J are TRBV12-3 or TRBV12-4 and TRBJ2-1; the D is unclear. V was pared by 3 bases and J by 5 bases, with 11 bases between. This CDR3 is built from 14 residues. The CDR3 DNA reads as TGTGCCAGCAGTTTTTTGTTTCTTGACAATGAGCAGTTCTTC. Translated, it gives CASSFLFLDNEQFF.

The chain employs TRBV5-1 and TRBJ2-2; D remains ambiguous. The length of the CDR3 is 14 residues. CDR1 is SGHRS, CDR2 YFSETQ, per germline. Trimming took 7 bases from V and 2 from J, leaving 12 bases between them. The CDR3 nucleotides are TGCGCCAGCGCGTTGGAACCTAACACCGGGGAGCTGTTTTTT. Protein product: CASALEPNTGELFF.

This clonotype was seen more than once but under ten times. The rearrangement uses TRBV20-1 and TRBJ2-4; 9 nucleotides line up with TRBD1. This CDR3 contains 15 residues. Germline loops: CDR1 DFQATT, CDR2 SNEGSKA (reference sequence). J gave up 6 bases and V 3 bases, and 9 bases lay outside the gene matches. This chain's CDR3 is CSARERDRAINIQYF. CDR3 sequence (DNA): TGCAGTGCTAGGGAAAGGGACAGGGCTATAAACATTCAGTACTTC.

In the case of this clonotype: The junction does not match germline at one end; this may be a read error. This chain uses TRBV4-1 with TRBJ2-2; the match to TRBD1 covers 8 bases. The CDR3 runs 14 residues. The V gene's germline CDR1 is MGHRA and CDR2 YSYEKL. CDR3 amino acids: CASSQGQGTGELFF. CDR3 DNA sequence: TGCGCCAGCAGTCAAGGACAGGGCACCGGGGAGCTGTTTTTT.

At least ten counts were recorded for this clonotype. V is TRBV2 and J is TRBJ2-2, with a tentative D call TRBD1 (6 bases). The V and J ends lost 4 bases and 7 bases respectively, with 16 bases between them. In germline, CDR1 is SNHLY, CDR2 FYNNEI. The CDR3 sequence is 15 residues long. CDR3 amino acids: CASSGPWQGSGELFF. In nucleotides, the CDR3 is TGTGCCAGCAGTGGCCCCTGGCAGGGGAGCGGGGAGCTGTTTTTT. Based on the CDR3 plus reference TRBV2 and TRBJ2-2, the full variable domain is EPEVTQTPSHQVTQMGQEVILRCVPISNHLYFYWYRQILGQKVEFLVSFYNNEISEKSEIFDDQFSVERPDGSNFTLKIRSTKLEDSAMYFCASSGPWQGSGELFFGEGSRLTVL.

This clonotype was detected ten times or more. The V gene is TRBV11-2, the J gene TRBJ2-1; unclear D gene. In germline, CDR1 is SGHAT, CDR2 FQNNGV. CDR3 size: 13 residues. V was shortened by 3 bases and J by 6 bases, with 9 bases between the two germline ends. The CDR3 DNA follows: TGTGCCAGCAGCTTTAACAGATTCAATGAGCAGTTCTTC. Protein sequence: CASSFNRFNEQFF.

At least ten counts were recorded for this clonotype. V usage is TRBV4-1 and J usage is TRBJ1-5, with D possibly matching TRBD1 (5 bases). Trimming pared 4 bases from V and 2 bases from J, leaving 15 bases between. The CDR3 covers 16 residues. From germline, CDR1 is MGHRA and CDR2 YSYEKL. The CDR3 protein is CASSPQGGGGNQPQHF. The CDR3 DNA reads as TGCGCCAGCAGCCCCCAGGGCGGGGGTGGCAATCAGCCCCAGCATTTT.

V and J are TRBV6-1 and TRBJ2-7, with 14 nucleotides matching TRBD2. The J segment lost 4 bases and the V segment lost 2 bases, leaving 7 bases of the junction unmatched. CDR3 length: 17 residues. Per germline, CDR1 MNHNS and CDR2 SASEGT. DNA for the CDR3: TGTGCCAGCAGTGAAAGGGTCGGGACTAGCGGGAGTTACGAGCAGTACTTC. Its translation is CASSERVGTSGSYEQYF.

This clonotype occurred a few times. V gene TRBV28 combines with J gene TRBJ2-1; TRBD2 matches 9 bases. Germline V CDR1 and CDR2: MDHEN, SYDVKM. The J segment lost 6 bases and the V segment lost 2 bases, leaving 5 bases of the junction unmatched. This CDR3 region has 15 residues. The CDR3 reads CASSLISGRVNEQFF. The CDR3 DNA sequence: TGTGCCAGCAGTTTAATTAGCGGGAGAGTCAATGAGCAGTTCTTC.

The chain uses TRBV5-5 and TRBJ2-7, with D perhaps matching TRBD1 (5 bases). Deletions cut 4 bases from V and 3 bases from J, with 17 bases between. This CDR3 contains 15 residues. Looked up from germline, CDR1 is SGHKS and CDR2 is YYEKEE (reference sequence). CDR3 sequence: CASSRPKIRDYEQYF. The CDR3 DNA sequence: TGTGCCAGCAGCCGCCCGAAGATCAGGGACTACGAGCAGTACTTC.

The chain joins TRBV2 to TRBJ1-2, with no clear D. V was cut by 7 bases and J by 8 bases, with 14 bases left in between. The germline V gene has CDR1 SNHLY and CDR2 FYNNEI. The CDR3 has 12 amino acids. The DNA for the CDR3 is TGTGCCAGCAACACCCAAGGGTACGGCTACACCTTC. This encodes CASNTQGYGYTF.

This clonotype was detected ten times or more. The rearrangement uses TRBV20-1 and TRBJ1-5, with D unresolved. This CDR3 comprises 14 residues. Trimming took off 3 bases at V and 7 bases at J, with 16 bases between the two ends. Germline CDR1 reads DFQATT; CDR2 reads SNEGSKA (reference sequence). The CDR3 nucleotides are TGCAGTGCTAGGAGGAGGGTTGAGGTGCAGCCCCAGCATTTT. It is translated as CSARRRVEVQPQHF.

This chain links TRBV5-1 with TRBJ2-5, with 12 bases fitting TRBD2. Trimming cost V 0 bases and J 5 bases; bases outside gene matches: 8. The CDR3 runs to 17 residues. Germline values: CDR1 SGHRS, CDR2 YFSETQ. In DNA, the CDR3 is TGCGCCAGCAGCTTGGGACTAGCGGGAGATTCTGGTGAGACCCAGTACTTC. This encodes CASSLGLAGDSGETQYF.

The table lists this clonotype with a count of one. This could be a read error, since a much larger clone is one nucleotide away. V and J are TRBV28 and TRBJ2-7; TRBD1 matches at 7 bases. The CDR3 extends over 15 amino acids. CDR1 is MDHEN, CDR2 SYDVKM, per germline. Here the CDR3 reads CVSSSTGATTYEQYF. The CDR3 coding sequence is TGTGTCAGCAGTTCAACAGGGGCCACTACGTACGAGCAGTACTTC.

This clonotype was counted only a few times. The chain recombines TRBV10-3 with TRBJ1-1; TRBD1 agrees at 7 bases. Germline loops: CDR1 ENHRY, CDR2 SYGVKD. Trimming cost V 10 bases and J 4 bases; bases outside gene matches: 15. This CDR3 has 15 residues. CDR3 region: CATKETGPGTTEAFF. The CDR3 DNA sequence: TGTGCCACCAAAGAGACAGGGCCCGGAACCACTGAAGCTTTCTTT.

This clonotype was counted between two and nine times. This chain joins TRBV13 and TRBJ2-7; TRBD2 matches 8 bases. V shed 5 bases, J shed 0 bases, and the junction held 15 bases outside the gene matches. Per germline, CDR1 PRHDT and CDR2 FYEKMQ (reference sequence). This CDR3 spans 18 amino acids. The CDR3 here is CASSPKLSREGYSYEQYF. The CDR3 DNA reads as TGTGCCAGCAGCCCTAAACTATCCCGGGAGGGTTACTCCTACGAGCAGTACTTC. Looking up the rest from reference TRBV13 and TRBJ2-7 gives the full variable domain: AAGVIQSPRHLIKEKRETATLKCYPIPRHDTVYWYQQGPGQDPQFLISFYEKMQSDKGSIPDRFSAQQFSDYHSELNMSSLELGDSALYFCASSPKLSREGYSYEQYFGPGTRLTVT.

This clonotype showed up just a few times. The chain combines TRBV5-1 with TRBJ2-5; D call uncertain. Germline CDR1 is SGHRS and CDR2 is YFSETQ. V was clipped by 4 bases and J by 1 base, with 5 bases between them. The CDR3 is 12 residues long. In DNA form, the CDR3 reads TGCGCCAGCAGCACCCTCCAAGAGACCCAGTACTTC. It encodes CASSTLQETQYF.

This clonotype was seen a few times. The chain combines TRBV7-9 with TRBJ2-7; D is unclear. Looked up from germline, CDR1 is SEHNR and CDR2 is FQNEAQ (reference sequence). This CDR3 is 16 amino acids long. V lost 2 bases to trimming and J lost 2 bases, with 16 bases between them. The CDR3 DNA reads as TGTGCCAGCAGCTTATTGGGCCCAATAACTACCTACGAGCAGTACTTC. Protein product: CASSLLGPITTYEQYF.

This clonotype was observed at least ten times. The chain employs TRBV2 and TRBJ2-7, with D possibly being TRBD2 (6 bases). Trimming removed 6 bases from V and 4 bases from J, with 13 bases in between. CDR3 length: 13 residues. Germline V gene lookup returns CDR1 SNHLY and CDR2 FYNNEI. In nucleotides, the CDR3 is TGTGCCAGCAGCAATATCGCGGGGTACGAGCAGTACTTC. Its translation is CASSNIAGYEQYF.

This rearrangement joins TRBV5-1 to TRBJ2-1; D unclear. The V end lost 0 bases, the J end lost 0 bases, and 10 bases lay between the germline ends. Germline CDR1 reads SGHRS; CDR2 reads YFSETQ. This CDR3 spans 16 amino acids. In DNA, the CDR3 is TGCGCCAGCAGCTTGGGGGCGGCAGCCTCCTACAATGAGCAGTTCTTC. It codes for CASSLGAAASYNEQFF.